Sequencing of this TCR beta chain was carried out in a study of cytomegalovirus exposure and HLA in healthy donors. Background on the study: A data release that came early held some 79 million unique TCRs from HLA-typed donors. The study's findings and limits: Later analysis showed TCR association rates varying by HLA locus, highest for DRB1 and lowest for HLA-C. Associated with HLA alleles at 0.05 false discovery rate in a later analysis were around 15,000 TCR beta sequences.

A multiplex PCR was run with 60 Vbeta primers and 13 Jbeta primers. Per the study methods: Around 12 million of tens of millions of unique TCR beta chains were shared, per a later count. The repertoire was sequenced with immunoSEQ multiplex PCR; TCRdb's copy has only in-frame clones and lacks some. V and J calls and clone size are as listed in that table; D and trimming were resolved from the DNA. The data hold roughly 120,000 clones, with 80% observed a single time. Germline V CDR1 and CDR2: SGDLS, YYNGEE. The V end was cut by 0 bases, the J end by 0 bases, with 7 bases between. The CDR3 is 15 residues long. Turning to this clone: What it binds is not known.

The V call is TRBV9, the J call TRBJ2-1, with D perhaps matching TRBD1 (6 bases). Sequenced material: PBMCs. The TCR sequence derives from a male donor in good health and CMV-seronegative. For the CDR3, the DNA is TGTGCCAGCAGCGTAGAGGGGGACTCCTACAATGAGCAGTTCTTC. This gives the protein CASSVEGDSYNEQFF.